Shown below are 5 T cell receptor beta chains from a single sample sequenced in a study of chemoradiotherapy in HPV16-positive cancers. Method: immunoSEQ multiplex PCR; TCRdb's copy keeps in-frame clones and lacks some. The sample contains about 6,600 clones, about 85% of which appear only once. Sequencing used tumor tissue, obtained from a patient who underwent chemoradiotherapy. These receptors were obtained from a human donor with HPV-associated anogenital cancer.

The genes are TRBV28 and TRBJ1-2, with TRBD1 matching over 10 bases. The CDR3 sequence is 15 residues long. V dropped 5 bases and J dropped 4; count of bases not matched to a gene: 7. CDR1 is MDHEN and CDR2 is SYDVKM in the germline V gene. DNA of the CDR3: TGTGCCAGCAGTCCATCGGGACAGGGGACCTATGGCTACACCTTC. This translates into CASSPSGQGTYGYTF.

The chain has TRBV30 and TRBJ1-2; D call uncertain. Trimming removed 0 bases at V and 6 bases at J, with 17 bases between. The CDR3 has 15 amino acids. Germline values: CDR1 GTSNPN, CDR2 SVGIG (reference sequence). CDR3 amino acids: CAWSVDWTEGNGYTF. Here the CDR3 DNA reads TGTGCCTGGAGTGTAGATTGGACTGAGGGAAATGGCTACACCTTC.

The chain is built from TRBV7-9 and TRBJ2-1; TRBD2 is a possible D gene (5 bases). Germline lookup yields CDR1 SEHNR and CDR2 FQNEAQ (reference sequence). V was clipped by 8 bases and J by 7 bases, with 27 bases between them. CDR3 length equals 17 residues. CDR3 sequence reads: CASAYLAGLSLGNEQFF. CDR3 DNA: TGTGCCAGCGCCTACTTGGCGGGCCTAAGTTTGGGAAATGAGCAGTTCTTC.

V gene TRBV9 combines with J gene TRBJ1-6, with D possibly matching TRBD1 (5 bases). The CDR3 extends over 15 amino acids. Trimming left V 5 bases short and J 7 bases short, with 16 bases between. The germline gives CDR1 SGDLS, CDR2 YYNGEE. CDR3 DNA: TGTGCCAGCAGTGTCGGGACCGCTAGGAATTCACCCCTCCACTTT. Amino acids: CASSVGTARNSPLHF.

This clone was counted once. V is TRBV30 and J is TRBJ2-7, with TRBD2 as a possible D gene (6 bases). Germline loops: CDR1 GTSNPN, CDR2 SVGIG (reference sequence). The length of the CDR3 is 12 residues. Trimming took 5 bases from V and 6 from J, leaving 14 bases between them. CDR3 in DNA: TGTGCCTGGGGGGAGGTAGGGATCGAGCAGTACTTC. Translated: CAWGEVGIEQYF.